Following are 7 T cell receptor beta chains from one sample sequenced in a study of patients and donors after allogeneic stem cell transplantation. MiXCR, run by TCRdb on the RT-PCR reads, gives a single entry per CDR3 protein. The sample lists some 880,000 distinct CDR3 sequences; about 20% were seen once. Source material: blood, either unsorted or a sorted T cell fraction (not recorded which). The receptors originated from a human donor who was either an allogeneic HSCT recipient or a stem cell or donor lymphocyte infusion donor (not recorded which). It is not recorded whose cells these are; they may come from a transplant donor.

This chain links TRBV12-3 or TRBV12-4 with TRBJ1-3; D call uncertain. This CDR3 is built from 14 residues. The ends were cut back, 3 bases at V and 4 bases at J, with 10 bases in the middle. CDR3 residues: CASSFLSAGNTIYF. CDR3 DNA sequence: TGTGCCAGCAGTTTCTTGTCAGCCGGAAACACCATATATTTT.

The chain has TRBV20-1 and TRBJ1-1; D possibly corresponds to TRBD1 (6 bases). Trimming took 0 bases from V and 4 from J, leaving 15 bases between them. Germline V gene sequence: CDR1 DFQATT, CDR2 SNEGSKA (reference sequence). The CDR3 is made up of 15 amino acids. The CDR3 loop reads CSARDFRSGVTEAFF. CDR3 coding DNA: TGCAGTGCTAGAGATTTTCGCTCAGGGGTCACTGAAGCTTTCTTT.

The sample holds a few counts of this clonotype. The CDR3 is CASSSTPGADTF. CDR3 coding DNA: TGTGCCAGCAGCTCAACGCCCGGGGCGGACACCTTC. The rearrangement uses TRBV7-9 and TRBJ1-2, with D perhaps matching TRBD1 (5 bases). CDR3 size: 12 residues. Looked up from germline, CDR1 is SEHNR and CDR2 is FQNEAQ (reference sequence). The ends were cut back, 4 bases at V and 12 bases at J, with 15 bases in the middle. Full variable domain (outside the CDR3, taken from reference TRBV7-9 and TRBJ1-2): DTGVSQNPRHKITKRGQNVTFRCDPISEHNRLYWYRQTLGQGPEFLTYFQNEAQLEKSRLLSDRFSAERPKGSFSTLEIQRTEQGDSAMYLCASSSTPGADTFGSGTRLTVV.

The V gene is TRBV5-1, the J gene TRBJ2-1; D may match TRBD1 or TRBD2 (6 bases each). The CDR3 loop spans 15 amino acids. Per the germline V gene, CDR1 is SGHRS and CDR2 is YFSETQ. The ends were cut back, 4 bases at V and 1 base at J, with 12 bases in the middle. The CDR3 DNA is TGCGCCAGCAGCGTACAGGGAGGATCCTACAATGAGCAGTTCTTC. Residues: CASSVQGGSYNEQFF.

This chain joins TRBV6-2 or TRBV6-3 and TRBJ1-1; D call uncertain. CDR1 is MNHEY and CDR2 is SVGEGT in the germline V gene. The CDR3 covers 13 residues. V gave up 2 bases and J gave up 8 bases, with 12 bases separating them. The CDR3 spells CASSYEGASEAFF. CDR3 nucleotide sequence: TGTGCCAGCAGTTACGAAGGCGCTTCGGAAGCTTTCTTT.

This clonotype was seen a few times. This chain connects TRBV18 to TRBJ2-5; 7 bases align to TRBD1. V lost 4 bases, J lost 2 bases, and 4 bases stayed unmatched. Germline loops: CDR1 KGHSH, CDR2 LQKENI. This CDR3 has 14 residues. The CDR3 coding sequence is TGTGCCAGCTCACGGGGACAGCTTCAAGAGACCCAGTACTTC. Translated, it gives CASSRGQLQETQYF.

This clonotype was counted between two and nine times. This chain joins TRBV12-3 or TRBV12-4 and TRBJ2-3; tentative D call: TRBD2 (6 bases). Between the trimmed V and J ends, which lost 8 bases and 3 bases, there was a span of 12 bases. The CDR3 consists of 13 residues. The DNA of the CDR3 is TGTGCCAGCTGGGACTCGTCAACAGATACGCAGTATTTT. Protein product: CASWDSSTDTQYF.